This T cell receptor (beta chain) stems from a study of shared clonotypes between healthy human individuals. TCRdb keeps only in-frame clones here, not all; method: immunoSEQ multiplex PCR. The table lists roughly 1,100,000 clones, 75% of them singletons. This CDR3 comprises 14 residues. The trim removed 4 bases at V and 5 bases at J, leaving 6 bases unmatched. Germline CDR1 reads SGHDN; CDR2 reads FVKESK. Both subsets, CD45RA+ naive and CD45RA-negative memory, were split from the CD4+ cells. This clonotype was sampled from a man aged 18-30 years in good health. The sample was memory CD4+ T cells sorted from blood. Subset denoted: CD45RA-negative fraction. The rearrangement joins TRBV14 to TRBJ2-7; 9 nucleotides line up with TRBD2. The CDR3 DNA sequence: TGTGCCAGCAGCCTTAGCGGGGGCCCCAACGAGCAGTACTTC. Translating it yields CASSLSGGPNEQYF.